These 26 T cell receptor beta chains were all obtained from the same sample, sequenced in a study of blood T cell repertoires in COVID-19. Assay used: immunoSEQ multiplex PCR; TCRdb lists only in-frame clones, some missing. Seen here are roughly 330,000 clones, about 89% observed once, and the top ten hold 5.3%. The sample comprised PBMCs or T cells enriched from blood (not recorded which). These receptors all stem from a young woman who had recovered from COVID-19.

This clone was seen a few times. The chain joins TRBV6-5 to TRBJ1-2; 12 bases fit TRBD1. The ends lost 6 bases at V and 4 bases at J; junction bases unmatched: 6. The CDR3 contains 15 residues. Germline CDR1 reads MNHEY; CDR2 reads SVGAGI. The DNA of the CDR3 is TGTGCCAGCAGGGTGGGACAGGGGGCCTCCTATGGCTACACCTTC. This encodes CASRVGQGASYGYTF.

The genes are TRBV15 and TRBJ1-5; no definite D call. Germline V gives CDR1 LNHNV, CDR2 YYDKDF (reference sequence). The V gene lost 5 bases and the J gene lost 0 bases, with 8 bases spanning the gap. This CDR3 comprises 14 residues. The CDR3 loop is CATSPGYSNQPQHF. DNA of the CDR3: TGTGCCACCAGCCCAGGCTATAGCAATCAGCCCCAGCATTTT.

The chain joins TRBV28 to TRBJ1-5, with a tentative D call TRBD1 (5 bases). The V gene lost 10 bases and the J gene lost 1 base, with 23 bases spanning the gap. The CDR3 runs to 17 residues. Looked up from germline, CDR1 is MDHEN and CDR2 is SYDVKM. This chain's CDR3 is CATPGQGGEPSNQPQHF. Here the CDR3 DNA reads TGTGCCACCCCCGGGCAGGGAGGGGAGCCGAGCAATCAGCCCCAGCATTTT.

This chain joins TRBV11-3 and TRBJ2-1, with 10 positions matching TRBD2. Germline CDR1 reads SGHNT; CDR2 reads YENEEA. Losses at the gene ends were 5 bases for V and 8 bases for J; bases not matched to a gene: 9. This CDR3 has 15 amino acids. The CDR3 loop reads CASSPYSGGTDEQFF. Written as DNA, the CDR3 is TGTGCCAGCAGCCCCTATAGCGGGGGGACCGATGAGCAGTTCTTC.

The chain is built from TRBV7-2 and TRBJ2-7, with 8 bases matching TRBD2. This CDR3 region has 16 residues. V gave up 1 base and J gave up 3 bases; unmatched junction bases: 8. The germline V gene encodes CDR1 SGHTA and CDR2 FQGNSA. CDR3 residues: CASSLVAGTMVYEQYF. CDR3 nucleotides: TGTGCCAGCAGCTTAGTAGCGGGAACCATGGTCTACGAGCAGTACTTC. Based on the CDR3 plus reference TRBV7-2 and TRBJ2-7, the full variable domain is GAGVSQSPSNKVTEKGKDVELRCDPISGHTALYWYRQSLGQGLEFLIYFQGNSAPDKSGLPSDRFSAERTGGSVSTLTIQRTQQEDSAVYLCASSLVAGTMVYEQYFGPGTRLTVT.

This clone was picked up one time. This chain's CDR3 is CASSRSSPASGNTIYF. CDR3 bases: TGTGCCAGCAGCCGGAGTAGTCCGGCCTCTGGAAACACCATATATTTT. The V call is TRBV7-2, the J call TRBJ1-3; D is undetermined. V lost 5 bases and J lost 0, with 14 bases in between. From germline, CDR1 is SGHTA and CDR2 FQGNSA. The CDR3 totals 16 residues. Looking up the rest from reference TRBV7-2 and TRBJ1-3 gives the full variable domain: GAGVSQSPSNKVTEKGKDVELRCDPISGHTALYWYRQSLGQGLEFLIYFQGNSAPDKSGLPSDRFSAERTGGSVSTLTIQRTQQEDSAVYLCASSRSSPASGNTIYFGEGSWLTVV.

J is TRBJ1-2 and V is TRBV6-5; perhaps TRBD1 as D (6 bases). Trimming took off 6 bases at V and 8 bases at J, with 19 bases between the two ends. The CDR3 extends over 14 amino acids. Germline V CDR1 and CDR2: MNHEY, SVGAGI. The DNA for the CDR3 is TGTGCCAGCAGCGCCGGGAGGGGGGTCAACGGCTACACCTTC. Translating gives CASSAGRGVNGYTF.

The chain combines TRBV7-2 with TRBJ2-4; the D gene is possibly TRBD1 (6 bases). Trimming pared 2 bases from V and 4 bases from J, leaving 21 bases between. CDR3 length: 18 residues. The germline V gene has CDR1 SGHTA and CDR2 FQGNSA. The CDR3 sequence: CASSLLLGAAGGKNIQYF. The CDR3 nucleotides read TGTGCCAGCAGCTTATTATTGGGGGCCGCGGGCGGAAAAAACATTCAGTACTTC.

CDR3 DNA: TGTGCCACCAGTGATGGGGACAGGGGGCGTAAGGAAAAACTGTTTTTT. Translated, it gives CATSDGDRGRKEKLFF. The rearrangement uses TRBV24-1 and TRBJ1-4, with TRBD1 matching 12 bases. The CDR3 is 16 residues long. Trimming at V came to 3 bases and at J to 8 bases, leaving 6 bases not matched to a gene. Germline CDR1 is KGHDR and CDR2 is SFDVKD.

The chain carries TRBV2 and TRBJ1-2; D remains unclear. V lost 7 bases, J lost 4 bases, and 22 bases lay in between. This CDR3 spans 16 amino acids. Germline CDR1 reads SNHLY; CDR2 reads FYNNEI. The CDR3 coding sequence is TGTGCCAGCATAGGTGACGTAAACCCTCCGGGCTATGGCTACACCTTC. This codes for CASIGDVNPPGYGYTF.

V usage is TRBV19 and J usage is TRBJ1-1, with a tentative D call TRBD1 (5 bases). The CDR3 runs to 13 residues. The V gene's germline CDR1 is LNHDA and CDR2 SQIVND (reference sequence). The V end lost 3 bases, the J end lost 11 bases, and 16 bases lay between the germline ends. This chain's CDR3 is CASSIGQGVKAFF. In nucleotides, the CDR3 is TGTGCCAGTAGTATCGGCCAGGGCGTAAAGGCTTTCTTT. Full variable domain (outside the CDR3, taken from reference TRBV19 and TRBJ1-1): DGGITQSPKYLFRKEGQNVTLSCEQNLNHDAMYWYRQDPGQGLRLIYYSQIVNDFQKGDIAEGYSVSREKKESFPLTVTSAQKNPTAFYLCASSIGQGVKAFFGQGTRLTVV.

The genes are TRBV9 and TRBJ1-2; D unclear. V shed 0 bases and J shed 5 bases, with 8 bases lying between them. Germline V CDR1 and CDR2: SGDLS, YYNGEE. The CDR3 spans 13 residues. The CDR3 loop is CASSVGLPYGYTF. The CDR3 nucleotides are TGTGCCAGCAGCGTAGGACTTCCATATGGCTACACCTTC.

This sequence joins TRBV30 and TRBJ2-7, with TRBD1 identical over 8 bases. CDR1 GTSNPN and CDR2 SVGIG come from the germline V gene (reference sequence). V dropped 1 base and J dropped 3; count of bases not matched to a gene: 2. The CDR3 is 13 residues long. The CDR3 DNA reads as TGTGCCTGGAGTGCGGGGACAGGCTACGAGCAGTACTTC. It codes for CAWSAGTGYEQYF.

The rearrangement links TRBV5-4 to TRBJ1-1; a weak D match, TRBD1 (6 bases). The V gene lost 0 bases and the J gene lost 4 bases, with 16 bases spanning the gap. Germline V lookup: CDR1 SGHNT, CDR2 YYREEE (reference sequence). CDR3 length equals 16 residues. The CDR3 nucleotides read TGTGCCAGCAGCTTGGCCCCTACAGGGACGGTCACTGAAGCTTTCTTT. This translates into CASSLAPTGTVTEAFF.

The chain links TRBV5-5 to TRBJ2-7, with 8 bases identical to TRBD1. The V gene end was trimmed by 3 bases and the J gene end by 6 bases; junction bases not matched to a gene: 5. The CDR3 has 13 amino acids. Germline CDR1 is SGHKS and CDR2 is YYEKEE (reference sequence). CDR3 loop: CASSSWTGPEQYF. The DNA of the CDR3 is TGTGCCAGCAGCTCCTGGACAGGGCCCGAGCAGTACTTC.

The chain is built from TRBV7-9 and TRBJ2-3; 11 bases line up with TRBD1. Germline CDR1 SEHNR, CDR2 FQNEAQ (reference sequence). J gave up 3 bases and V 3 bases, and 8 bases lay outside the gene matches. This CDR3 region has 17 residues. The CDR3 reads CASSFTGTGGKTDTQYF. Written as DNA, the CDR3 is TGTGCCAGCAGCTTTACCGGGACAGGGGGGAAAACAGATACGCAGTATTTT.

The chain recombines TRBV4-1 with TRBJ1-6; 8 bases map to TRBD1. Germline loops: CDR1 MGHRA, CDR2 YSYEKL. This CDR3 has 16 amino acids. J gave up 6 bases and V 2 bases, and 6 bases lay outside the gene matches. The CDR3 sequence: CASSQTQGAINSPLHF. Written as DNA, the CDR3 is TGCGCCAGCAGCCAAACCCAGGGGGCGATTAATTCACCCCTCCACTTT.

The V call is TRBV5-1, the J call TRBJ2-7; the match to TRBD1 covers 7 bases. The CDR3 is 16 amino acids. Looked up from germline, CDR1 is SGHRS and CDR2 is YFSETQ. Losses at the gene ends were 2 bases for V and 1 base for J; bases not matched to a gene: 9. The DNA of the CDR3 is TGCGCCAGCAGCTTAGTGAAACAGGGGAATTCCTACGAGCAGTACTTC. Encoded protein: CASSLVKQGNSYEQYF.

For the CDR3, the DNA is TGTGCCAGCAGTTACCCGGGACAGGGAAGAGAAGCTTTCTTT. It is translated as CASSYPGQGREAFF. The chain combines TRBV6-5 with TRBJ1-1; 9 positions agree with TRBD1. V lost 2 bases to trimming and J lost 8 bases; unmatched junction nucleotides: 6. This CDR3 comprises 14 residues. Germline CDR1 MNHEY, CDR2 SVGAGI.

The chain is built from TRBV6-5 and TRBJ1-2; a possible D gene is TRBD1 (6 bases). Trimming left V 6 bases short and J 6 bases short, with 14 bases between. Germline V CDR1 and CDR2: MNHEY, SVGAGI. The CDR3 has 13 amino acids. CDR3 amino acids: CASRRGAGDGYTF. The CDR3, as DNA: TGTGCCAGCAGAAGGGGCGCAGGGGATGGCTACACCTTC.

CDR3 nucleotides: TGTGCCAGCAGTGACGGGGGGCTGGCTGAAGCTTTCTTT. Its translation is CASSDGGLAEAFF. The J gene is TRBJ1-1, the V gene TRBV2; tentatively, D is TRBD1 (6 bases). The CDR3 length is 13 residues. V lost 3 bases and J lost 6, with 11 bases in between. Germline values: CDR1 SNHLY, CDR2 FYNNEI. Full variable domain (rest looked up from reference TRBV2 and TRBJ1-1): EPEVTQTPSHQVTQMGQEVILRCVPISNHLYFYWYRQILGQKVEFLVSFYNNEISEKSEIFDDQFSVERPDGSNFTLKIRSTKLEDSAMYFCASSDGGLAEAFFGQGTRLTVV.

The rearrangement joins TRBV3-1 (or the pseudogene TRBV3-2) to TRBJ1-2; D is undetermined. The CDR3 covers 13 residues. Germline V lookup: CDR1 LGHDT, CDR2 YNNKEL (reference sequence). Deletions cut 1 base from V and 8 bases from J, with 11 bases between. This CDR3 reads CASSQGGTRGYTF. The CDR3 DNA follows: TGTGCCAGCAGCCAAGGAGGAACGAGAGGCTACACCTTC.

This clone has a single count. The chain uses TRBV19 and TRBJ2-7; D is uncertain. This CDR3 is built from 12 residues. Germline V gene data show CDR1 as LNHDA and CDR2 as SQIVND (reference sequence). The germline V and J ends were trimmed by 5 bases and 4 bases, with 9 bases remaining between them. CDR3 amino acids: CASSASRYEQYF. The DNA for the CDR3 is TGTGCCAGTAGTGCATCCAGGTACGAGCAGTACTTC. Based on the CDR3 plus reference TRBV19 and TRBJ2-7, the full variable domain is DGGITQSPKYLFRKEGQNVTLSCEQNLNHDAMYWYRQDPGQGLRLIYYSQIVNDFQKGDIAEGYSVSREKKESFPLTVTSAQKNPTAFYLCASSASRYEQYFGPGTRLTVT.

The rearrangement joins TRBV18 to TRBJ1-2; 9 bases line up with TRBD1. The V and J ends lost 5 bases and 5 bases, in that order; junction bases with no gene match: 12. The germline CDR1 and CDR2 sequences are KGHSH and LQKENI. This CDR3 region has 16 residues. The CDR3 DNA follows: TGTGCCAGCTCAAACCCTTGGGACAGGGCCCATTATGGCTACACCTTC. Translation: CASSNPWDRAHYGYTF.

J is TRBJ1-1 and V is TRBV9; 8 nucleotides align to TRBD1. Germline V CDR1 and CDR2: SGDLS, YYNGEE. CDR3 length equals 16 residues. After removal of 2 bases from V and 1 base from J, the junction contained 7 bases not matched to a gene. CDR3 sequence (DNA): TGTGCCAGCAGCGTTTCCCAGGGGGCAGGGAACACTGAAGCTTTCTTT. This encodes CASSVSQGAGNTEAFF.

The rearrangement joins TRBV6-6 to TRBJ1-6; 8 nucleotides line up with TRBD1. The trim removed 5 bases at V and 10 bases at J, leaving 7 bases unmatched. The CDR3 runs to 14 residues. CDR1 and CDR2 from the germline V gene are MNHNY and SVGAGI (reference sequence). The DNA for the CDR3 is TGTGCCAGCAGTGTATGGACAGGGAGGTCACCCCTCCACTTT. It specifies CASSVWTGRSPLHF.